This T cell receptor (beta chain) was obtained from a study of OX40 agonist ivuxolimab in advanced cancers. This clone was found once. Generated by immunoSEQ multiplex PCR, the TCRdb table keeps only in-frame clones and is missing some. The table includes about 40,000 clones, approximately 80% detected once. The CDR3 runs 14 residues. Germline V gene data show CDR1 as SEHNR and CDR2 as FQNEAQ (reference sequence). The V and J ends lost 5 bases and 0 bases respectively, with 9 bases between them. The specimen was CD4+ or CD8+ T cells sorted from blood, collected in a trial of the OX40 agonist ivuxolimab. The chain has TRBV7-9 and TRBJ2-3, with D perhaps matching TRBD2 (5 bases). The clonotype comes from an adult with an advanced solid tumor such as melanoma, head and neck, liver or kidney cancer. The CDR3 DNA reads TGTGCCAGCAGCGTACTAGGAAGCACAGATACGCAGTATTTT. Encoded protein: CASSVLGSTDTQYF.